The present T cell receptor (beta chain) was sequenced within a study of technical replicates of blood from a handful of donors (TCRdb year 2017). Note on this clone: Its antigen is currently not known. No clone much larger than this one lies a single base away; base qualities are absent.

Looking up the germline V gene (reference sequence) yields CDR1 LNHDA and CDR2 SQIVND. There are 14 amino acids in the CDR3, from cysteine to phenylalanine inclusive. CDR3 DNA is the only sequence kept; it has 42 bases, read in frame from the first base. Relative to germline, V is 0 bases shorter and J is 0 bases shorter, with 6 bases between their ends. The library was obtained by the immunoSEQ multiplex PCR assay. TCRdb took this table from immuneACCESS and kept in-frame rearrangements with V and J called. Such tables lack part of the clones; where checked against another copy, unresolved V genes explain under half of the gap, and the rest is unexplained. Here the sample has roughly 100,000 clones; about 96% occur a single time. 0.35% to 0.45% of the sample is held by the ten biggest clonotypes.

The rearranged chain carries TRBV19 and TRBJ2-7; there is no confident call for the D gene. The sequence came from a human donor in good health. Sequencing used T cells isolated from PBMCs. The CDR3 in this case is CASSIDFLSYEQYF. Read as DNA, the sequence is TGTGCCAGTAGTATAGACTTCCTCTCCTACGAGCAGTACTTC.